The 9 T cell receptor beta chains below were found in one sample sequenced in a study of early T cells in non-severe SARS-CoV-2 infection. TCRdb recomputed calls from the 5' RACE reads with MiXCR, one row per CDR3 protein. The sample contains over 55,000 distinct CDR3 sequences, under 15% of which appear only once. The sequencing sample was made of whole blood. These receptor sequences come from an adult who was a healthcare worker with PCR-confirmed SARS-CoV-2 infection or an uninfected control (not recorded which).

The V call is TRBV7-2, the J call TRBJ2-5, with 11 bases fitting TRBD1. Germline CDR1 reads SGHTA; CDR2 reads FQGNSA. This CDR3 has 16 residues. The V gene end was trimmed by 5 bases and the J gene end by 5 bases; junction bases not matched to a gene: 10. In nucleotides, the CDR3 is TGTGCCAGCAGCAATGGCGGGACAGGGGGTGGCGAGACCCAGTACTTC. It is translated as CASSNGGTGGGETQYF.

This clonotype was counted at least ten times. V and J are TRBV27 and TRBJ1-5; 7 bases match TRBD1. CDR1 is MNHEY, CDR2 SMNVEV, per germline (reference sequence). V lost 6 bases and J lost 3; bases outside the gene matches: 8. This CDR3 comprises 15 residues. The CDR3 nucleotides are TGTGCCAGCAGCCTGACAGGGCAATCCAATCAGCCCCAGCATTTT. Translated: CASSLTGQSNQPQHF.

At least ten counts were recorded for this clonotype. The V gene is TRBV2, the J gene TRBJ1-1; D possibly corresponds to TRBD1 (5 bases). The CDR3 is 12 amino acids. The germline gives CDR1 SNHLY, CDR2 FYNNEI. The V and J ends lost 6 bases and 9 bases respectively, with 14 bases between them. CDR3 loop: CASRPGTAKAFF. The CDR3 region has the DNA TGTGCCAGCAGGCCAGGGACCGCGAAAGCTTTCTTT.

This clonotype was recorded at least ten times. The gene calls are TRBV18 and TRBJ2-4; no reliable D call. In germline, CDR1 is KGHSH, CDR2 LQKENI. V gave up 3 bases and J gave up 6 bases, with 9 bases separating them. The CDR3 sequence is 13 residues long. The CDR3 DNA is TGTGCCAGCTCACCGGGATCGGGAAACATTCAGTACTTC. Residues: CASSPGSGNIQYF.

The genes are TRBV24-1 and TRBJ1-2; no clear D. The germline V and J ends were trimmed by 4 bases and 4 bases, with 9 bases remaining between them. Germline assignment: CDR1 KGHDR and CDR2 SFDVKD. There are 13 residues in the CDR3. The CDR3 region is CATSDTAVYGYTF. CDR3 bases: TGTGCCACCAGTGACACAGCTGTCTATGGCTACACCTTC.

The table lists this clonotype with many counts. The chain combines TRBV7-9 with TRBJ2-7; no definite D call. CDR3 length equals 13 residues. Trimming shortened V by 4 bases and J by 4 bases, and 11 bases separated the two germline ends. Looked up from germline, CDR1 is SEHNR and CDR2 is FQNEAQ (reference sequence). The CDR3 loop is CASSSEVLYEQYF. CDR3 nucleotide sequence: TGTGCCAGCAGCTCAGAGGTGTTATACGAGCAGTACTTC. The full variable domain, completed using reference TRBV7-9 and TRBJ2-7, is DTGVSQNPRHKITKRGQNVTFRCDPISEHNRLYWYRQTLGQGPEFLTYFQNEAQLEKSRLLSDRFSAERPKGSFSTLEIQRTEQGDSAMYLCASSSEVLYEQYFGPGTRLTVT.

This clonotype has ten or more counts. The genes are TRBV6-4 and TRBJ2-3; 10 bases agree with TRBD2. V lost 2 bases, J lost 3 bases, and 5 bases stayed unmatched. Germline lookup yields CDR1 MRHNA and CDR2 SNTAGT. CDR3 size: 16 residues. CDR3 region: CASSDEAGGPTDTQYF. As DNA, the CDR3 is TGTGCCAGCAGTGACGAAGCGGGGGGGCCGACAGATACGCAGTATTTT.

This clonotype has ten or more counts. V gene TRBV28 combines with J gene TRBJ1-6; TRBD1 aligns across 8 bases. The V and J ends lost 2 bases and 10 bases, in that order; junction bases with no gene match: 4. The V gene's germline CDR1 is MDHEN and CDR2 SYDVKM. The CDR3 is 14 residues long. The CDR3 sequence is CASSLTGGGSPLHF. Written as DNA, the CDR3 is TGTGCCAGCAGTTTAACAGGGGGGGGGTCACCCCTCCACTTT.

The V and J genes are TRBV28 and TRBJ1-1, with a tentative D call TRBD1 (6 bases). The CDR3 totals 14 residues. Germline lookup yields CDR1 MDHEN and CDR2 SYDVKM. Trimming removed 5 bases from V and 5 bases from J, with 15 bases in between. CDR3 amino acids: CASSPDGTFTEAFF. In nucleotides, the CDR3 is TGTGCCAGCAGTCCTGACGGGACATTTACTGAAGCTTTCTTT. Combining the CDR3 with reference TRBV28 and TRBJ1-1 gives the whole variable domain DVKVTQSSRYLVKRTGEKVFLECVQDMDHENMFWYRQDPGLGLRLIYFSYDVKMKEKGDIPEGYSVSREKKERFSLILESASTNQTSMYLCASSPDGTFTEAFFGQGTRLTVV.